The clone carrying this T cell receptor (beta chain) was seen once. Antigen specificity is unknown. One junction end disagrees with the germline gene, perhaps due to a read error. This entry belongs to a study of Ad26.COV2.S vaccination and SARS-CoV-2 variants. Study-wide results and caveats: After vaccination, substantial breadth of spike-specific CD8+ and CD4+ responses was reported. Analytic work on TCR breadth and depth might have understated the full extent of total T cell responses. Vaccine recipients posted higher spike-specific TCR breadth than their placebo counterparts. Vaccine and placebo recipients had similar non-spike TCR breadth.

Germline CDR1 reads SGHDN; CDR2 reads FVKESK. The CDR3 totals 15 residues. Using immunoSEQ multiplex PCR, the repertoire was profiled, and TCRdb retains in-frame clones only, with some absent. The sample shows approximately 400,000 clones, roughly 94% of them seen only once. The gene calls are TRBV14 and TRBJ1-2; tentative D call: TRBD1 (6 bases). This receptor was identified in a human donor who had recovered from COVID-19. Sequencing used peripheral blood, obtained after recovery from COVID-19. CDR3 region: CANSQTQGSNYGYTF. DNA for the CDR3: TGTGCCAACAGCCAAACACAGGGATCTAACTATGGCTACACCTTC.